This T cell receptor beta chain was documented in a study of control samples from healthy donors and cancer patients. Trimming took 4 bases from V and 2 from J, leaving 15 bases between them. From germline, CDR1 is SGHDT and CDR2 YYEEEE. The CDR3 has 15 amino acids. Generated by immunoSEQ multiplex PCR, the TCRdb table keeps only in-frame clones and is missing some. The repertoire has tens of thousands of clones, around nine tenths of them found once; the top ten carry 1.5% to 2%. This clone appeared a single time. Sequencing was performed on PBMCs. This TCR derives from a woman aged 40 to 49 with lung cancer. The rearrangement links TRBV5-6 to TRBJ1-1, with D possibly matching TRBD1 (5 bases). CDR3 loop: CASSPGFLVNTEAFF. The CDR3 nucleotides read TGTGCCAGCAGCCCAGGGTTTTTGGTAAACACTGAAGCTTTCTTT.